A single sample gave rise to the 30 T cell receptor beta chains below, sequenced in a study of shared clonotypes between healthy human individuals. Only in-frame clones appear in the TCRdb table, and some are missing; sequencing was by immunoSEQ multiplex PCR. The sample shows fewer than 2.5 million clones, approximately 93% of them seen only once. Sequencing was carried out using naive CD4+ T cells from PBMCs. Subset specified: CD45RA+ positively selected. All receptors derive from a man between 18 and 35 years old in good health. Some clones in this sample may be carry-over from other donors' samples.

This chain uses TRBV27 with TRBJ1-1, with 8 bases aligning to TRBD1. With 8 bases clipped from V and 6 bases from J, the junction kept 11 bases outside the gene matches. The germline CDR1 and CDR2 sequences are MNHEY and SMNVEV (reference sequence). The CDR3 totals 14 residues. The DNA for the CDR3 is TGTGCCAGCGGACGACAGGGGATCGGCGCTGAAGCTTTCTTT. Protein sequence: CASGRQGIGAEAFF.

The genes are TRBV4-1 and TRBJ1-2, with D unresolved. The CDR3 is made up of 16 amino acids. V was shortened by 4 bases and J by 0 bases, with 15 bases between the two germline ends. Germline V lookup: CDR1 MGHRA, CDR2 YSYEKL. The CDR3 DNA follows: TGCGCCAGCAGCCCGGGTCCGACGGAGTCTAACTATGGCTACACCTTC. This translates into CASSPGPTESNYGYTF.

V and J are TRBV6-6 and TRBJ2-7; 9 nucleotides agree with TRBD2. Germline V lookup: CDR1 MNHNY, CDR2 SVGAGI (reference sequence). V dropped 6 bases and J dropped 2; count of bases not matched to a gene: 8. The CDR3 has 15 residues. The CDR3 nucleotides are TGTGCCAGCAGGCCGACTAGCGGCCTCACCTACGAGCAGTACTTC. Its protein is CASRPTSGLTYEQYF.

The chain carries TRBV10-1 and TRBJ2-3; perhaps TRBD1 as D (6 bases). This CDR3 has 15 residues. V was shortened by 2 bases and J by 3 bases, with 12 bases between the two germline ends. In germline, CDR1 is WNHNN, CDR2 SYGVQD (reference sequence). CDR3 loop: CASSERGIGTDTQYF. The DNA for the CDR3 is TGCGCCAGCAGTGAGAGGGGGATAGGGACAGATACGCAGTATTTT.

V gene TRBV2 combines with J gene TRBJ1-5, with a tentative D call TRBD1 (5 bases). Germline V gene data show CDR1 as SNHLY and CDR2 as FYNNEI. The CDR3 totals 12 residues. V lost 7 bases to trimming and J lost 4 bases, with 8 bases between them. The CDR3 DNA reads TGTGCCAGCACGAAGGGGAATCAGCCCCAGCATTTT. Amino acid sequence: CASTKGNQPQHF.

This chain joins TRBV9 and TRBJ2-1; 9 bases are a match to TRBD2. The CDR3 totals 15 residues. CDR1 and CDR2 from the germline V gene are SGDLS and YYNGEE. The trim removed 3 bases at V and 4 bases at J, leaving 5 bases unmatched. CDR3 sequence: CASSAEGLAYNEQFF. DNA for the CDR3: TGTGCCAGCAGCGCCGAAGGACTAGCGTACAATGAGCAGTTCTTC.

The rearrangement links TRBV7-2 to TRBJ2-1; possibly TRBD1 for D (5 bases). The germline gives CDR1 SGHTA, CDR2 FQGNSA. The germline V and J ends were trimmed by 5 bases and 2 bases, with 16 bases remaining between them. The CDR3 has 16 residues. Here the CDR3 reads CASSPRTGNAYNEQFF. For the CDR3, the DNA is TGTGCCAGCAGCCCGAGAACAGGTAACGCCTACAATGAGCAGTTCTTC.

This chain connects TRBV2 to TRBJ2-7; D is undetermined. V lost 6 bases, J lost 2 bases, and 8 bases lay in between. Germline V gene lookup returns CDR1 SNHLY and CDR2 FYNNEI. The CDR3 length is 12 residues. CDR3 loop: CASRVDTYEQYF. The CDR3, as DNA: TGTGCCAGCAGGGTTGACACCTACGAGCAGTACTTC. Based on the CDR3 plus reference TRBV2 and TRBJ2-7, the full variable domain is EPEVTQTPSHQVTQMGQEVILRCVPISNHLYFYWYRQILGQKVEFLVSFYNNEISEKSEIFDDQFSVERPDGSNFTLKIRSTKLEDSAMYFCASRVDTYEQYFGPGTRLTVT.

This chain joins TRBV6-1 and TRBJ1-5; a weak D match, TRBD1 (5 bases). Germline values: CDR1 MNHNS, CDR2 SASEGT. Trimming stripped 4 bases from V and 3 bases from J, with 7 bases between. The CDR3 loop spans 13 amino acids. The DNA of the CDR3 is TGTGCCAGCAGTGTCAGGGTCAATCAGCCCCAGCATTTT. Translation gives CASSVRVNQPQHF.

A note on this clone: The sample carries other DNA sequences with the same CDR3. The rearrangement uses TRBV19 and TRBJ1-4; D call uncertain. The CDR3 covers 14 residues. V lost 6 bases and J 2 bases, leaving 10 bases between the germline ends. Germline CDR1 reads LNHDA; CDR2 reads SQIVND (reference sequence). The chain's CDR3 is CASSRRETNEKLFF. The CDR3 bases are TGTGCCAGTAGCCGCCGGGAGACTAATGAAAAACTGTTTTTT.

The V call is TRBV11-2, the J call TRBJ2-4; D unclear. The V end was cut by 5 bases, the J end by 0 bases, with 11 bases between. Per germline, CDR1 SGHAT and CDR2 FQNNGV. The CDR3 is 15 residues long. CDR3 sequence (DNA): TGTGCCAGCAGCATCAGCCGACTAGCCAAAAACATTCAGTACTTC. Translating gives CASSISRLAKNIQYF.

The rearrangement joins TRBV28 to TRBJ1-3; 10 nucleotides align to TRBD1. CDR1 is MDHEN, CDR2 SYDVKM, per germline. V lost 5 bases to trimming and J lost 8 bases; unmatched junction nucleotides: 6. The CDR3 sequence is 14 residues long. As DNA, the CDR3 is TGTGCCAGCAGTGGGGGGACAGGGGACCACACCATATATTTT. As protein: CASSGGTGDHTIYF.

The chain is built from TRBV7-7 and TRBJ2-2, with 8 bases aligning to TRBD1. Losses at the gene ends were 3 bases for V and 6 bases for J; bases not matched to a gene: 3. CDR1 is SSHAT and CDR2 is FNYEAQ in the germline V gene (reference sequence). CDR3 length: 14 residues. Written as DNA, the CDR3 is TGTGCCAGCAGCTTGGACAGGGTCCCCGGGGAGCTGTTTTTT. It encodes CASSLDRVPGELFF.

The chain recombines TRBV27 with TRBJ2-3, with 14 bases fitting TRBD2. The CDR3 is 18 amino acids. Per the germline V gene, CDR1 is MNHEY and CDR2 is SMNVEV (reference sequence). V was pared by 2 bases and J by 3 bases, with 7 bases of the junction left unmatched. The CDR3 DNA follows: TGTGCCAGCAGTTTAACCCCGGGACTAGCGGGAGTTACAGATACGCAGTATTTT. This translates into CASSLTPGLAGVTDTQYF.

The CDR3 reads CASSTRSPSPLHF. In DNA form, the CDR3 reads TGTGCCAGCAGCACACGGTCGCCTTCACCCCTCCACTTT. This chain joins TRBV6-5 and TRBJ1-6; no reliable D call. CDR1 MNHEY and CDR2 SVGAGI come from the germline V gene. The CDR3 is 13 amino acids. Trimming took 6 bases from V and 9 from J, leaving 12 bases between them.

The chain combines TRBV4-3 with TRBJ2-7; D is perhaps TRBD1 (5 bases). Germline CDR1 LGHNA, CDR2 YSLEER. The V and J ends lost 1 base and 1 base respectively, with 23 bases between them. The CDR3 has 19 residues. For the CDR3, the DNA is TGCGCCAGCAGCCAAGCAACGCAGGGTGAATGGGTTGGGTCCTACGAGCAGTACTTC. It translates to CASSQATQGEWVGSYEQYF.

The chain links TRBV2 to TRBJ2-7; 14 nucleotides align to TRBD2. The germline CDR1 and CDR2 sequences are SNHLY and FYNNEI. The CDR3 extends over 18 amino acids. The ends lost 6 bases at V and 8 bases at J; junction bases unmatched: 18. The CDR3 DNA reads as TGTGCCAGCAGCGGCGGGCTAGGACTAGCGGGAGGAGCTGAACAGCAGTACTTC. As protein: CASSGGLGLAGGAEQQYF.

The CDR3 DNA follows: TGCGCCAGCAGCGGAGGGACCGGGGGACTAGCTTACGGCGAGCAGTACTTC. It yields the protein CASSGGTGGLAYGEQYF. The genes are TRBV5-1 and TRBJ2-7; 9 bases line up with TRBD2. The J segment lost 6 bases and the V segment lost 4 bases, leaving 17 bases of the junction unmatched. The CDR3 runs 17 residues. The V gene's germline CDR1 is SGHRS and CDR2 YFSETQ.

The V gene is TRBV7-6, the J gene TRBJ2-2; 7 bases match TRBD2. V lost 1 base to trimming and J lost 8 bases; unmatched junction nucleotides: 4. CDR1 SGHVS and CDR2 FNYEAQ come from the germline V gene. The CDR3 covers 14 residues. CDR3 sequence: CASSLVREVGELFF. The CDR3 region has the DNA TGTGCCAGCAGCTTAGTACGGGAGGTGGGGGAGCTGTTTTTT.

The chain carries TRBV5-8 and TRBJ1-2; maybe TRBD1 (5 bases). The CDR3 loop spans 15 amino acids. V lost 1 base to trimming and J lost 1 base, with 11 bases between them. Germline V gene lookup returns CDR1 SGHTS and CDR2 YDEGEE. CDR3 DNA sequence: TGTGCCAGCAGCTTGACGCGGGGGGGTAACTATGGCTACACCTTC. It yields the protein CASSLTRGGNYGYTF.

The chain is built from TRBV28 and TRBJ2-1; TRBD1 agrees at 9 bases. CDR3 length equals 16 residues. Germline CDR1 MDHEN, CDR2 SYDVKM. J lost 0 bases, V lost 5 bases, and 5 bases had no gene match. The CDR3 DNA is TGTGCCAGCAGTCACAGGGGGCCGATCTCCTACAATGAGCAGTTCTTC. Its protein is CASSHRGPISYNEQFF.

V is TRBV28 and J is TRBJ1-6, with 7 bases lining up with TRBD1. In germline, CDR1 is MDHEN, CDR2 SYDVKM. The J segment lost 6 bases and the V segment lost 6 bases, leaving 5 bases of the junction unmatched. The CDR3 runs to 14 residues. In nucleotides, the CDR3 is TGTGCCAGCAGCCCGGGACAGACTAATTCACCCCTCCACTTT. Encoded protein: CASSPGQTNSPLHF.

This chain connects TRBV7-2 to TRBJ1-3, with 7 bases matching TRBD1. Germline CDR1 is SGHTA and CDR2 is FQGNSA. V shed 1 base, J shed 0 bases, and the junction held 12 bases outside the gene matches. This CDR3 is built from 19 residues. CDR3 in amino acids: CASSLVATGRARSGNTIYF. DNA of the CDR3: TGTGCCAGCAGCTTAGTGGCGACAGGGCGTGCCCGCTCTGGAAACACCATATATTTT.

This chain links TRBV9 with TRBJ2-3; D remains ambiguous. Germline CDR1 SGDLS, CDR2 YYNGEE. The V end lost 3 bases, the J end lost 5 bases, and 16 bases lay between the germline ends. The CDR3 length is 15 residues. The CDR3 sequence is CASSGSWWVGDTQYF. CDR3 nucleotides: TGTGCCAGCAGCGGCTCATGGTGGGTTGGAGATACGCAGTATTTT.

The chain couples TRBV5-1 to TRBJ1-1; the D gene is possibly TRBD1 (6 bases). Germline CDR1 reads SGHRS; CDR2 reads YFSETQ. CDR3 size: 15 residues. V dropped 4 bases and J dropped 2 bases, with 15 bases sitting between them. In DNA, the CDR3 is TGCGCCAGCAGCCCGTGGGACACCGGAAACACTGAAGCTTTCTTT. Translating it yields CASSPWDTGNTEAFF.

CDR3 in amino acids: CASGSGQANEQFF. The CDR3 DNA sequence: TGTGCTAGTGGTTCCGGACAGGCCAATGAGCAGTTCTTC. V is TRBV12-5 and J is TRBJ2-1, with 7 bases fitting TRBD1. Germline V gives CDR1 LGHNT, CDR2 FRNRAP. This CDR3 comprises 13 residues. V shed 4 bases and J 6 bases; nucleotides not matched to a gene: 3.

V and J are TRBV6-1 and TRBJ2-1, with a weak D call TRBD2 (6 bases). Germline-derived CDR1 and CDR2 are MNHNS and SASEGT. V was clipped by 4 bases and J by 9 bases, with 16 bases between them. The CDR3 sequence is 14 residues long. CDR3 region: CASSADYYSGEQFF. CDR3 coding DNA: TGTGCCAGCAGTGCGGACTACTATTCTGGTGAGCAGTTCTTC.

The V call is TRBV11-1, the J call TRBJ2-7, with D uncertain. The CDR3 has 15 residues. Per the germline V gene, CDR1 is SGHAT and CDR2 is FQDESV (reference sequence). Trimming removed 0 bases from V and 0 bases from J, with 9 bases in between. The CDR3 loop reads CASSLASRSSYEQYF. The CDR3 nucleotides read TGTGCCAGCAGCTTAGCGAGCCGAAGCTCCTACGAGCAGTACTTC.

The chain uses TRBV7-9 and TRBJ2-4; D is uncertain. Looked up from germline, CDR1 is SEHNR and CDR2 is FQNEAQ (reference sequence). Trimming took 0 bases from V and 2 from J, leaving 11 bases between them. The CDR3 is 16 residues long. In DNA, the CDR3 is TGTGCCAGCAGCTTAGCGCTACAAGACACCAAAAACATTCAGTACTTC. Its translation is CASSLALQDTKNIQYF.

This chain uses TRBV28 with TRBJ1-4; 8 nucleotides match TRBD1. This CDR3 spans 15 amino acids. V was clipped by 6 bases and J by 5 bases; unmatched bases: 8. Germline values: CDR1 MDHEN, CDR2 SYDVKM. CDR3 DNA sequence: TGTGCCAGCAGGCCAAACAGGGGGGAGAATGAAAAACTGTTTTTT. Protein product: CASRPNRGENEKLFF. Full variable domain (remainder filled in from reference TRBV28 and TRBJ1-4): DVKVTQSSRYLVKRTGEKVFLECVQDMDHENMFWYRQDPGLGLRLIYFSYDVKMKEKGDIPEGYSVSREKKERFSLILESASTNQTSMYLCASRPNRGENEKLFFGSGTQLSVL.